The source of this TCR beta chain is a study of blood T cell repertoires in COVID-19. The table came from immunoSEQ multiplex PCR; TCRdb's copy has only in-frame clones and leaves some out. Among some 270,000 clones listed, 80% to 90% were seen once. Germline V gives CDR1 ENHRY, CDR2 SYGVKD. Trimming cost V 2 bases and J 5 bases; bases outside gene matches: 5. This CDR3 comprises 14 residues. The receptor was derived from a woman aged 40 to 50 who had been exposed to COVID-19. The chain couples TRBV10-3 to TRBJ1-2; 7 bases match TRBD1. The specimen sequenced was PBMCs or T cells enriched from blood (not recorded which). The CDR3 loop is CAISENQGEYGYTF. CDR3 coding DNA: TGTGCCATCAGTGAGAACCAGGGGGAATATGGCTACACCTTC.